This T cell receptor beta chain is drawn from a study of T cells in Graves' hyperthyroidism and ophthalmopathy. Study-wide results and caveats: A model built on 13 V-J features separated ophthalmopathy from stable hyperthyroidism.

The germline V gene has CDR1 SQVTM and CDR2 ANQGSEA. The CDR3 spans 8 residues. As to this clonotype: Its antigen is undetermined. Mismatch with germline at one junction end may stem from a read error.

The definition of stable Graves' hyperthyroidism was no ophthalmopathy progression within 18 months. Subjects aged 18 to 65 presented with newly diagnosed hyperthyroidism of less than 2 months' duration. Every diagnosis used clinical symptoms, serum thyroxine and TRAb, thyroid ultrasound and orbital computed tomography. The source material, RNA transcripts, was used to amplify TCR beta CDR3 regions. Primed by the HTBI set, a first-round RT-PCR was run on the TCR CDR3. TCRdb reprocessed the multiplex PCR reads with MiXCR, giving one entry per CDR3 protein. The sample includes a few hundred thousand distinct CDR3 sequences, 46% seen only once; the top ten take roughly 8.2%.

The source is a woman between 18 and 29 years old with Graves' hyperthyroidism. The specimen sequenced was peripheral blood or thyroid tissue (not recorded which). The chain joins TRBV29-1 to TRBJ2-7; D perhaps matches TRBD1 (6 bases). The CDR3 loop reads CSASGHRF. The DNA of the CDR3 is TGCAGCGCCTCGGGACACCGGTTC.